Below, one T cell receptor (beta chain) is given with its context. Germline values: CDR1 MNHNS, CDR2 SASEGT. V lost 2 bases to trimming and J lost 3 bases; unmatched junction nucleotides: 4. The CDR3 sequence is 15 residues long. The method was immunoSEQ multiplex PCR; TCRdb's version includes in-frame clones alone and lacks a portion of them. Of some 50,000 clones detected, approximately 90% appear once; the ten largest clones hold 4%. This entry comes from a study of blood T cell repertoires in COVID-19. The chain has TRBV6-1 and TRBJ2-3; TRBD1 matches 8 bases. The source material was peripheral blood. The receptor's source is a man aged 50 to 59 with acute or convalescent COVID-19. CDR3 sequence reads: CASSELNRGTDTQYF. Written as DNA, the CDR3 is TGTGCCAGCAGTGAATTGAACAGGGGGACAGATACGCAGTATTTT.